This T cell receptor (beta chain) was profiled in a study of immune characterization of retroperitoneal liposarcoma. The sample holds one count of this clonotype. The junction and the germline gene differ at one end; a read error may be behind it. Each CDR3 protein is one row after TCRdb ran MiXCR on the PCR reads. The sample includes about 3,000 distinct CDR3 sequences, about 46% of them seen just once. Per germline, CDR1 SGHTA and CDR2 FQGNSA. The CDR3 runs to 14 residues. This clonotype originated in a male donor with retroperitoneal liposarcoma. This sequence joins TRBV7-2 and TRBJ2-1; 8 nucleotides align to TRBD2. Input material: tumor tissue. CDR3 DNA: TGTGCCAACAGCTTAGCGGGGACTGGCTACGAGCAGTTCTTC. Its protein product is CANSLAGTGYEQFF.